The 30 T cell receptor beta chains below all came from one sample that was sequenced in a study of blood T cell repertoires in COVID-19. Method: immunoSEQ multiplex PCR; TCRdb's copy keeps in-frame clones and lacks some. This sample carries 120,000 or so clones, about 88% of them seen once, and the ten largest clones take roughly 1.2%. The source material was peripheral blood. The source of these receptors is a woman older than 75 with acute or convalescent COVID-19.

V and J are TRBV6-5 and TRBJ1-2; 8 nucleotides match TRBD1. Germline trimming cut 7 bases from V and 8 bases from J; bases unmatched to any gene: 9. Germline-derived CDR1 and CDR2 are MNHEY and SVGAGI. The CDR3 has 13 residues. The CDR3 here is CASNQGASGGYTF. In DNA form, the CDR3 reads TGTGCCAGCAACCAGGGGGCATCAGGGGGCTACACCTTC.

The CDR3 region has the DNA TGTGCCAGCAGGTCGGACAGGCTTGCCTATGGCTACACCTTC. Encoded protein: CASRSDRLAYGYTF. J is TRBJ1-2 and V is TRBV6-5, with TRBD1 matching 7 bases. Losses at the gene ends were 6 bases for V and 4 bases for J; bases not matched to a gene: 8. CDR1 is MNHEY, CDR2 SVGAGI, per germline. The CDR3 contains 14 residues.

The chain uses TRBV3-1 (or the pseudogene TRBV3-2) and TRBJ1-1, with D perhaps matching TRBD1 (6 bases). This CDR3 contains 13 residues. Germline V gives CDR1 LGHDT, CDR2 YNNKEL (reference sequence). Trimming stripped 3 bases from V and 6 bases from J, with 11 bases between. CDR3 nucleotides: TGTGCCAGCAGCCACAACAGGGCCCCTGAAGCTTTCTTT. As protein: CASSHNRAPEAFF.

The rearrangement joins TRBV9 to TRBJ2-3; 10 bases agree with TRBD1. The CDR3 has 15 amino acids. After removal of 3 bases from V and 0 bases from J, the junction contained 1 base not matched to a gene. The germline V gene encodes CDR1 SGDLS and CDR2 YYNGEE. CDR3 sequence (DNA): TGTGCCAGCAGCGCGGGACAGGGGAGCACAGATACGCAGTATTTT. It yields the protein CASSAGQGSTDTQYF.

V is TRBV7-2 and J is TRBJ2-5; 14 bases map to TRBD2. CDR1 and CDR2 from the germline V gene are SGHTA and FQGNSA. The junction had 4 bases not matched to a gene; V was cut back by 5 bases and J by 5 bases. The CDR3 is 15 residues long. CDR3: CASSGTSGGGETQYF. As DNA, the CDR3 is TGTGCCAGCAGCGGGACTAGCGGGGGAGGGGAGACCCAGTACTTC.

The chain recombines TRBV2 with TRBJ1-5, with D perhaps matching TRBD1 (5 bases). Germline loops: CDR1 SNHLY, CDR2 FYNNEI. V gave up 3 bases and J gave up 2 bases, with 14 bases separating them. The CDR3 is 16 amino acids. DNA for the CDR3: TGTGCCAGCAGTGATATGGGGCAACTTGGCAATCAGCCCCAGCATTTT. This codes for CASSDMGQLGNQPQHF.

A single count supports this clone. This chain's CDR3 is CASSVGGGRSGNEQFF. DNA of the CDR3: TGTGCCAGCAGCGTAGGAGGCGGGAGGAGTGGGAATGAGCAGTTCTTC. The chain couples TRBV9 to TRBJ2-1; 8 bases map to TRBD2. Germline CDR1 reads SGDLS; CDR2 reads YYNGEE. V gave up 0 bases and J gave up 7 bases; unmatched junction bases: 9. The CDR3 totals 16 residues.

CDR3 bases: TGTGCCAGCAGCGCCGCACCGACAGGAAACAATGAGCAGTTCTTC. Its translation is CASSAAPTGNNEQFF. The chain joins TRBV9 to TRBJ2-1, with a tentative D call TRBD1 (6 bases). CDR3 size: 15 residues. Germline V lookup: CDR1 SGDLS, CDR2 YYNGEE. Trimming removed 3 bases at V and 5 bases at J, with 15 bases between.

This chain connects TRBV7-3 to TRBJ2-1, with TRBD1 as a possible D gene (6 bases). CDR3 size: 15 residues. The germline V gene has CDR1 SGHTA and CDR2 FQGTGA. Trimming left V 2 bases short and J 7 bases short, with 15 bases between. This chain's CDR3 is CASSLVPDRWNEQFF. The DNA for the CDR3 is TGTGCCAGCAGCTTAGTACCCGACAGGTGGAATGAGCAGTTCTTC.

J is TRBJ2-1 and V is TRBV3-1 (or the pseudogene TRBV3-2); 8 bases fit TRBD2. CDR1 LGHDT and CDR2 YNNKEL come from the germline V gene (reference sequence). The junction had 7 bases not matched to a gene; V was cut back by 1 base and J by 14 bases. CDR3 size: 13 residues. CDR3 residues: CASSQVVSGSEFF. The CDR3 nucleotides are TGTGCCAGCAGCCAAGTTGTCAGCGGGAGTGAGTTCTTC.

The chain carries TRBV27 and TRBJ2-2; 11 bases agree with TRBD2. The CDR3 runs 16 residues. CDR1 and CDR2 from the germline V gene are MNHEY and SMNVEV (reference sequence). Trimming cost V 5 bases and J 6 bases; bases outside gene matches: 8. CDR3 in amino acids: CASSLRSGRAPGELFF. The CDR3 DNA reads as TGTGCCAGCAGTCTTCGTAGCGGGAGGGCCCCCGGGGAGCTGTTTTTT.

The rearrangement uses TRBV2 and TRBJ2-2; TRBD2 matches at 8 bases. V lost 2 bases to trimming and J lost 7 bases; unmatched junction nucleotides: 6. This CDR3 is built from 15 residues. CDR1 and CDR2 (germline): SNHLY, FYNNEI. The CDR3 nucleotides are TGTGCCAGCAGTGAACAGCGGGGGAATGGCGGGGAGCTGTTTTTT. Protein sequence: CASSEQRGNGGELFF.

The chain recombines TRBV19 with TRBJ1-2; TRBD1 aligns across 8 bases. Germline assignment: CDR1 LNHDA and CDR2 SQIVND (reference sequence). The CDR3 has 15 residues. V shed 7 bases, J shed 2 bases, and the junction held 9 bases outside the gene matches. CDR3 residues: CASTPRQGLNYGYTF. The CDR3 bases are TGTGCCAGTACTCCCCGACAGGGGCTAAACTATGGCTACACCTTC.

V usage is TRBV3-1 (or the pseudogene TRBV3-2) and J usage is TRBJ2-7; 7 bases agree with TRBD2. With V trimmed by 0 bases and J by 5 bases, 13 bases remained unmatched. This CDR3 spans 17 amino acids. Germline-derived CDR1 and CDR2 are LGHDT and YNNKEL (reference sequence). The chain's CDR3 is CASSQDRVGRVVDEQYF. CDR3 bases: TGTGCCAGCAGCCAAGATAGGGTTGGGAGGGTTGTTGACGAGCAGTACTTC.

The CDR3, as DNA: TGTGCCAGCAGTGATTGGGGGCACCAAGAGACCCAGTACTTC. Protein: CASSDWGHQETQYF. V and J are TRBV6-1 and TRBJ2-5, with D tentatively TRBD1 (6 bases). V lost 3 bases to trimming and J lost 0 bases, with 8 bases between them. Per germline, CDR1 MNHNS and CDR2 SASEGT. The CDR3 consists of 14 residues.

The chain is built from TRBV4-3 and TRBJ2-4, with TRBD2 matching 14 bases. V shed 1 base and J 6 bases; nucleotides not matched to a gene: 11. The CDR3 has 19 amino acids. The germline CDR1 and CDR2 sequences are LGHNA and YSLEER. For the CDR3, the DNA is TGCGCCAGCAGCCAAGGATCCGGGACTAGCGGGGGCCGTGGAAACATTCAGTACTTC. It specifies CASSQGSGTSGGRGNIQYF.

The chain carries TRBV7-8 and TRBJ2-7; no definite D call. The V gene lost 5 bases and the J gene lost 4 bases, with 12 bases spanning the gap. The CDR3 loop spans 13 amino acids. Looked up from germline, CDR1 is SGHVS and CDR2 is FQNEAQ. The CDR3: CASSTTNGYEQYF. The CDR3 nucleotides read TGTGCCAGCAGCACTACTAACGGGTACGAGCAGTACTTC. The complete variable domain, with remaining parts taken from reference TRBV7-8 and TRBJ2-7, reads GAGVSQSPRYKVAKRGQDVALRCDPISGHVSLFWYQQALGQGPEFLTYFQNEAQLDKSGLPSDRFFAERPEGSVSTLKIQRTQQEDSAVYLCASSTTNGYEQYFGPGTRLTVT.

There are a few counts of this clone. CDR3: CASSLRLHTEAFF. CDR3 sequence (DNA): TGTGCCAGCAGCTTACGGTTGCACACTGAAGCTTTCTTT. This rearrangement joins TRBV11-3 to TRBJ1-1; D remains ambiguous. The V and J ends lost 2 bases and 3 bases respectively, with 7 bases between them. The length of the CDR3 is 13 residues. Germline V gene data show CDR1 as SGHNT and CDR2 as YENEEA.

The chain links TRBV5-1 to TRBJ2-3, with a weak D call TRBD1 (6 bases). Trimming removed 1 base from V and 4 bases from J, with 16 bases in between. This CDR3 has 16 amino acids. Germline assignment: CDR1 SGHRS and CDR2 YFSETQ. CDR3 coding DNA: TGCGCCAGCAGCTTGCGGGCCAGGGGTTCTGCAGATACGCAGTATTTT. Its translation: CASSLRARGSADTQYF.

This clone was detected a few times. The chain carries TRBV19 and TRBJ1-3; 8 nucleotides align to TRBD1. The CDR3 extends over 16 amino acids. Germline CDR1 and CDR2: LNHDA and SQIVND (reference sequence). Losses at the gene ends were 6 bases for V and 1 base for J; bases not matched to a gene: 8. The CDR3: CASSHPWTGSGNTIYF. For the CDR3, the DNA is TGTGCCAGTAGCCATCCATGGACAGGGTCTGGAAACACCATATATTTT. The complete variable domain, with remaining parts taken from reference TRBV19 and TRBJ1-3, reads DGGITQSPKYLFRKEGQNVTLSCEQNLNHDAMYWYRQDPGQGLRLIYYSQIVNDFQKGDIAEGYSVSREKKESFPLTVTSAQKNPTAFYLCASSHPWTGSGNTIYFGEGSWLTVV.

About this clone: One end of the junction varies from germline; a read error may be responsible. The same CDR3 can be traced to other DNA sequences in this sample. The gene calls are TRBV20-1 and TRBJ1-6; the match to TRBD1 covers 7 bases. This CDR3 has 15 amino acids. Germline CDR1 reads DFQATT; CDR2 reads SNEGSKA (reference sequence). In nucleotides, the CDR3 is TGTAGTGCAAGTCCAGGGGGACACTATAATTCACCCCTCCACTTT. It translates to CSASPGGHYNSPLHF.

There are a few counts of this clone. The chain links TRBV7-2 to TRBJ2-3; TRBD2 matches 9 bases. CDR3 length: 15 amino acids. The V gene's germline CDR1 is SGHTA and CDR2 FQGNSA. The V and J ends lost 8 bases and 5 bases, in that order; junction bases with no gene match: 11. The DNA for the CDR3 is TGTGCCAGCGGGTGGCGGGGGGGCCCTCAAGATACGCAGTATTTT. This gives the protein CASGWRGGPQDTQYF.

V and J are TRBV7-9 and TRBJ2-1, with 15 bases identical to TRBD2. The CDR3 has 16 amino acids. The V gene end was trimmed by 3 bases and the J gene end by 10 bases; junction bases not matched to a gene: 7. The V gene's germline CDR1 is SEHNR and CDR2 FQNEAQ (reference sequence). The CDR3 reads CASSFPGLAGGGEQFF. DNA of the CDR3: TGTGCCAGCAGCTTCCCGGGACTAGCGGGAGGAGGGGAGCAGTTCTTC.

V is TRBV11-1 and J is TRBJ2-7; TRBD1 matches 9 bases. The V gene end was trimmed by 1 base and the J gene end by 9 bases; junction bases not matched to a gene: 13. Germline V gene sequence: CDR1 SGHAT, CDR2 FQDESV (reference sequence). The CDR3 is 16 amino acids. The CDR3 here is CASSLDPGTGSLGQYF. The CDR3 coding sequence is TGTGCCAGCAGCTTAGACCCCGGGACAGGGTCCCTTGGGCAGTACTTC.

This chain links TRBV6-1 with TRBJ1-6; a possible D gene is TRBD1 (6 bases). The CDR3 is 16 amino acids. Trimming removed 2 bases from V and 2 bases from J, with 10 bases in between. Looked up from germline, CDR1 is MNHNS and CDR2 is SASEGT. This CDR3 is CASSESSGAYNSPLHF. In nucleotides, the CDR3 is TGTGCCAGCAGTGAATCCTCAGGGGCCTATAATTCACCCCTCCACTTT.

The rearrangement uses TRBV5-1 and TRBJ1-1, with 7 bases aligning to TRBD1. The CDR3 runs to 16 residues. Germline V gene lookup returns CDR1 SGHRS and CDR2 YFSETQ. V gave up 0 bases and J gave up 3 bases; unmatched junction bases: 8. The CDR3 spells CASSLARQGGHTEAFF. The CDR3 nucleotides are TGCGCCAGCAGCTTGGCCAGACAGGGAGGACACACTGAAGCTTTCTTT.

The chain has TRBV5-1 and TRBJ1-3; D unclear. V was cut by 0 bases and J by 0 bases, with 19 bases left in between. The CDR3 has 19 residues. Per the germline V gene, CDR1 is SGHRS and CDR2 is YFSETQ. CDR3 in DNA: TGCGCCAGCAGCTTGGCAGCGGCCTCGGTGACGCCCTCTGGAAACACCATATATTTT. Protein product: CASSLAAASVTPSGNTIYF.

V and J are TRBV4-1 and TRBJ2-1; 16 bases fit TRBD2. The V and J ends lost 0 bases and 0 bases, in that order; junction bases with no gene match: 11. Germline V gene sequence: CDR1 MGHRA, CDR2 YSYEKL. This CDR3 has 22 amino acids. This CDR3 is CASSQDWTGTSGGVPSYNEQFF. In DNA, the CDR3 is TGCGCCAGCAGCCAAGATTGGACCGGGACTAGCGGGGGGGTGCCCTCCTACAATGAGCAGTTCTTC.

The chain links TRBV5-1 to TRBJ1-6, with a tentative D call TRBD1 (6 bases). This CDR3 has 14 residues. V lost 4 bases and J 5 bases, leaving 10 bases between the germline ends. The germline CDR1 and CDR2 sequences are SGHRS and YFSETQ. The CDR3 is CASSQTGDNSPLHF. CDR3 sequence (DNA): TGCGCCAGCAGCCAGACAGGAGATAATTCACCCCTCCACTTT.

This chain uses TRBV27 with TRBJ2-1; 11 bases match TRBD2. Germline CDR1 is MNHEY and CDR2 is SMNVEV (reference sequence). V shed 5 bases, J shed 5 bases, and the junction held 8 bases outside the gene matches. This CDR3 is 16 amino acids long. The CDR3 loop reads CASSTRLAGNHNEQFF. CDR3 DNA sequence: TGTGCCAGCAGTACCCGACTAGCGGGGAACCACAATGAGCAGTTCTTC.